A selection of T cell receptor beta chains follows, all from one sample in a study of cytomegalovirus exposure and HLA in healthy donors. Repertoires were generated with immunoSEQ multiplex PCR, while TCRdb's copy carries only in-frame clones and drops some. The repertoire holds some 200,000 clones, with approximately 70% as singletons. Sequencing was carried out using PBMCs. The receptors come from a man aged 35 to 55 in good health and CMV-seropositive. Both conserved end residues are part of each CDR3. Clone size is given for some rows only: seen once, a few or many times, or a class if the clone is expanded.

j_call v_call clone_size cdr3_aa
TRBJ2-1 TRBV18 . CASSPRRSGGNEQFF
TRBJ2-7 TRBV27 few CASSYRVNYEQYF
TRBJ1-2 TRBV5-4 . CASSPDSNYGYTF
TRBJ1-3 TRBV5-1 . CASSLAGSSGNTIYF
TRBJ1-3 TRBV7-9 . CASSFRTGGNTIYF
TRBJ1-5 TRBV19 . CASSMWEGGNQPQHF
TRBJ2-2 TRBV28 . CASNKGATGELFF
TRBJ1-1 TRBV4-2 . CASSQGGGGTEAFF
TRBJ1-5 TRBV6-6 . CASSYSTGGNQPQHF
. TRBV28 . CASSPPGRGIYEQYF
TRBJ2-7 TRBV5-4 . CASSLGGGLYEQYF
TRBJ1-6 TRBV5-8 few CASSLFRSSYNSPLHF
TRBJ2-7 TRBV5-4 . CASSLDAGGGSEQYF
TRBJ2-3 TRBV29-1 . CSVGLAGSTDTQYF
TRBJ2-7 TRBV28 . CASSAGAYEQYF
TRBJ2-2 TRBV19 . CASSWRGSAGELFF
TRBJ2-2 TRBV13 . CASSSRTPGELFF
TRBJ1-4 TRBV19 . CASRDAGTPQGKLFF
TRBJ1-1 TRBV5-1 few CASSLEQLKNTEAFF
TRBJ2-2 TRBV27 few CATYRWGTGELFF
TRBJ1-4 TRBV5-1 once CASSRAELTGSGEKLFF
TRBJ2-7 TRBV28 . CASRPPGQGNEQYF
TRBJ2-1 TRBV29-1 . CSVVRSGGDNEQFF
TRBJ2-1 TRBV13 . CASSLGGGGGASGNEQFF
TRBJ2-5 TRBV6-9 . CASSSSSGLCNETQYF
TRBJ2-1 TRBV7-9 . CATSTGSYNEQFF
TRBJ1-2 TRBV28 . CASTTPAPDSWEGYTF
TRBJ2-7 TRBV30 . CAWSVGRGYEQYF
TRBJ2-3 TRBV5-1 . CASSRGGYTDTQYF
TRBJ2-7 TRBV5-1 . CASSPVAGNEQYF
TRBJ2-4 TRBV5-1 once CASGLGTSGGWDIQYF
TRBJ2-7 TRBV28 few CASSLGGAGALEQYF
TRBJ2-6 TRBV5-5 . CASIPLGANVLTF
TRBJ1-1 TRBV5-1 . CASSLSGTGHTEAFF
TRBJ2-1 TRBV9 . CASSVGTGGDEQFF
TRBJ1-2 TRBV6-6 . CASSYKAIRTGYTF
TRBJ2-3 TRBV5-4 . CASSLYGVSTDTQYF
TRBJ2-5 TRBV5-1 . CASSFKGEETQYF
TRBJ2-3 TRBV7-9 . CASSSGLAGDTQYF
TRBJ1-2 TRBV19 . CATWTVNTNGYTF
TRBJ1-2 TRBV6-6 . CASSYSSTEGLGYTF
TRBJ1-1 TRBV5-1 few CASSSVRENTEAFF
TRBJ1-5 TRBV27 few CASSLKGQGFQPQHF
TRBJ1-3 TRBV11-2 few CASSSDRVGNTIYF
TRBJ1-5 TRBV6-5 . CASSTRENQPQHF
TRBJ2-3 TRBV10-3 . CAISDLSGGGTDTQYF
TRBJ1-6 TRBV5-1 . CASSPNLQGDNSPLHF